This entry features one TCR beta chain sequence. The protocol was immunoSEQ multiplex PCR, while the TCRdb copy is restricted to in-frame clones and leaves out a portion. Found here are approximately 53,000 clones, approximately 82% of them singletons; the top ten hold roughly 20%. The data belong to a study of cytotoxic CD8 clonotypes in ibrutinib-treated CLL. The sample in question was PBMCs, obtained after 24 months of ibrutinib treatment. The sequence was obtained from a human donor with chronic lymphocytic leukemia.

CDR3 in DNA: TGTGCCAGCAGCCCTGGTGTTGGGGGCATTCAGCCCCAGCATTTT. The encoded protein is CASSPGVGGIQPQHF. The V and J genes are TRBV7-2 and TRBJ1-5; D may be TRBD1 (6 bases). The CDR3 sequence is 15 residues long. CDR1 and CDR2 from the germline V gene are SGHTA and FQGNSA. Trimming took off 5 bases at V and 6 bases at J, with 17 bases between the two ends.